The 6 T cell receptor beta chains in this list originate from one sample, sequenced in a study of blood T cells in healthy people across ages. Then a second PCR, running about 6 to 12 cycles, was carried out with a sample-barcoded 5' primer and a J-beta primer mix. Each CDR3 protein gets one entry after TCRdb re-called the 5' RACE reads with MiXCR. The sample carries roughly 1,700,000 distinct CDR3 sequences, under 30% recorded once. Input material: blood. These receptors were collected from a woman between 25 and 40 years old in good health.

The chain carries TRBV30 and TRBJ2-7; D not resolved. CDR1 and CDR2 (germline): GTSNPN, SVGIG (reference sequence). The CDR3 has 14 residues. The V gene lost 8 bases and the J gene lost 7 bases, with 24 bases spanning the gap. DNA of the CDR3: TGTGCCATCGGTAGTTGGCTCACCTACAATGAGCAGTACTTC. It encodes CAIGSWLTYNEQYF.

Points on this clonotype: A clone one base away is much larger, so this may be a read error. This chain's CDR3 is CSAVGDRGSYEQFF. The CDR3 DNA reads TGCAGCGCCGTCGGGGACAGGGGATCCTACGAGCAGTTCTTC. This chain uses TRBV29-1 with TRBJ2-1, with 10 bases lining up with TRBD1. The V gene end was trimmed by 7 bases and the J gene end by 10 bases; junction bases not matched to a gene: 13. From germline, CDR1 is SQVTM and CDR2 ANQGSEA. The CDR3 is 14 residues long.

CDR3 protein: CASSEGWTSGRNEQFF. DNA of the CDR3: TGTGCCAGCAGTGAAGGTTGGACTAGCGGGAGAAATGAGCAGTTCTTC. The chain carries TRBV2 and TRBJ2-1; TRBD2 matches 13 bases. V lost 1 base and J lost 7; bases outside the gene matches: 4. The CDR3 runs to 16 residues. Germline CDR1 reads SNHLY; CDR2 reads FYNNEI.

This clonotype was seen a few times. The chain is built from TRBV27 and TRBJ2-1, with TRBD2 identical over 7 bases. Germline V CDR1 and CDR2: MNHEY, SMNVEV (reference sequence). V gave up 5 bases and J gave up 1 base; unmatched junction bases: 11. The CDR3 extends over 17 amino acids. The CDR3 region has the DNA TGTGCCAGCAGTCCCTGGACTAGTAGCAGGTCCTACAATGAGCAGTTCTTC. Its translation: CASSPWTSSRSYNEQFF.

V gene TRBV5-6 combines with J gene TRBJ1-6, with D uncertain. Trimming took off 0 bases at V and 0 bases at J, with 7 bases between the two ends. Germline V gene lookup returns CDR1 SGHDT and CDR2 YYEEEE. The CDR3 totals 16 residues. CDR3 sequence (DNA): TGTGCCAGCAGCTTGGACAGTAGCTCCTATAATTCACCCCTCCACTTT. Its protein is CASSLDSSSYNSPLHF.

The chain links TRBV10-3 to TRBJ2-1; TRBD2 agrees at 12 bases. The DNA end lines up better with TRBJ2-7; the J call may be wrong. Germline V gene lookup returns CDR1 ENHRY and CDR2 SYGVKD. The CDR3 extends over 16 amino acids. CDR3 bases: TGTGCCATCAGTGAGTCGGCTAGCGGGGGGGACAATGAGCAGTACTTC. Translation: CAISESASGGDNEQYF.